This T cell receptor beta chain was captured in a study of CD8+ T cells in alopecia areata (dated by TCRdb to 2016 to 2018). In terms of the full investigation: Treated patients were enrolled in an open-label pilot trial of oral tofacitinib at 5 to 10 mg twice daily for moderate-to-severe alopecia areata. Tofacitinib was given for 6 to 18 months, followed by 6 months of follow-up off drug to assess delayed response and recurrence. In both human patients and the C3H/HeJ mouse model, the study applied high-throughput TCRbeta sequencing to look at T cell clonal expansion in alopecia areata. On the human side, TCRbeta sequencing was run on scalp tissue and on sorted CD4+ and CD8+ peripheral blood T cells from healthy controls and from alopecia areata patients with either patchy or totalis/universalis disease. Tofacitinib-treated patients had biopsies at baseline and at 4 and 24 weeks of treatment, with a later scalp biopsy in several patients. Clonality in the scalp was compared among normal scalp (n=4), patchy alopecia areata scalp (n=8), and alopecia totalis/universalis scalp (n=8). RNA came from the PAXgene miRNA kit for fixed scalp, the miRNeasy kit for PBMCs, and the RNeasy kit for mouse skin. immunoSEQ multiplex PCR using 35 Vbeta forward primers and 13 Jbeta reverse primers was used to amplify TCRbeta CDR3 regions. The investigation overall reported the following: Compared with normal scalp, lesional scalp, particularly in alopecia totalis/universalis, had higher clonality and more expanded CD8+ clones, which suggests antigenic drive. Resident alphabeta T cells in normal human skin are also sequenced, complicating scalp TCR repertoire analysis, unlike mouse skin dominated by gammadelta T cells. Shared TCR sequences between patients were less evident than in mice, which may be partly attributable to HLA diversity in the patient population.

The sample's time point label, in plain terms: baseline before oral tofacitinib. Peripheral blood and lesional scalp punch biopsies were obtained from patients with alopecia areata. PBMCs were isolated by density centrifugation and stained for CD3, CD4 and CD8, and CD4+ and CD8+ T cells were sorted on a FACSAria. As for this clone: Its binding antigen is unknown. One base away there is no much larger clone; base qualities are not given.

From the cysteine up to the phenylalanine, the CDR3 has a length of 12 residues. This entry keeps only the CDR3 DNA: 36 bases, framed from base 1. V gives up 0 bases and J gives up 6 bases, and the segment between their germline ends measures 2 bases. The germline V gene specifies MNHNS as CDR1 and SASEGT as CDR2. The library was prepared using the immunoSEQ multiplex PCR assay. For TCR sequencing, RNA was extracted from every sample and reverse transcribed into cDNA to serve as template. First-strand cDNA was synthesized with SuperScript III using a 2:1 mix of oligo-dT and random hexamers. A synthetic immune receptor repertoire was used to measure amplification bias, and any remaining bias was corrected computationally. As for how the authors treated the data: Raw reads were preprocessed for error removal, and CDR3 was defined according to IMGT conventions as running from the conserved cysteine to phenylalanine. Clonality was calculated as 1 minus Shannon entropy normalized by log2 of the number of productive unique TCRs. Scalp TCRbeta sequences were cross-referenced with sorted blood CD4 and CD8 repertoires so that the CD4 or CD8 identity of scalp clones could be inferred. Entries here come from immuneACCESS through TCRdb and include only in-frame sequences with V and J called. Some clones fail to appear in such tables; in the studies checked, an unresolved V gene covers under half of the shortfall, and the cause of the remainder is unknown. V and J calls and clone size follow that table, whereas D and trimming were derived from the DNA. The sample profile shows roughly 250,000 clones; under 70% of them were found once. The ten largest clones take up roughly 1.2% of the sample.

The sequence joins TRBV6-1 to TRBJ2-2, with the identity of the D gene unclear. The specimen comprised CD4+ T cells sorted from blood, sampled at week 0. The origin of this receptor is a human donor with alopecia areata. The DNA sequence follows: TGTGCCAGCAGTGAAGCGGCCGGGGAGCTGTTTTTT. It codes for CASSEAAGELFF.